This T cell receptor (beta chain) is drawn from a study of CD8 T cells in Susac syndrome. Study outcomes and limitations: A relatively small number of individuals underwent TCR sequencing and HLA analysis.

Random hexamers were used to reverse transcribe the RNA input (0.5 to 1 ug). A single record per CDR3 protein comes from TCRdb applying MiXCR to the immunoSEQ multiplex PCR reads. The table includes under 200,000 distinct CDR3 sequences, about 93% detected once. About this clonotype itself: No antigen is known for it.

The CDR3 is made up of 16 amino acids. V dropped 0 bases and J dropped 2 bases, with 13 bases sitting between them. The germline gives CDR1 MNHEY, CDR2 SVGAGI. TEMRA cells were enriched by FACS, while CD8+ and CD4+ T cells were obtained through a negative isolation that was performed magnetically. This receptor was obtained from a human donor in good health. What was sequenced was CD4+ T cells from PBMCs. V and J are TRBV6-5 and TRBJ1-1; D is unresolved. The CDR3 DNA follows: TGTGCCAGCAGTTACTCGCTCTTGGCCTCAAACACTGAAGCTTTCTTT. It encodes CASSYSLLASNTEAFF.